Below, one T cell receptor (beta chain) is given with its context. This table comes from immunoSEQ multiplex PCR, and its TCRdb copy is limited to in-frame clones, with some not included. The sample lists more than 550,000 clones, roughly 88% occurring once. This sample is drawn from a study of shared T cell receptors in the human thymus. This same sample was also taken into another study, of human thymus T cells. This second study notes: From resections taken during corrective heart surgery, the thymus tissue was obtained.

The sample taken for sequencing was thymocytes. The TCR was taken from a girl younger than two with a congenital heart defect.

The CDR3 DNA follows: TGTGCCAGCTCACCACAACAGAGCTCCTACAATGAGCAGTTCTTC. Encoded protein: CASSPQQSSYNEQFF. This chain uses TRBV18 with TRBJ2-1; D is unclear. The CDR3 length is 15 residues. V was pared by 1 base and J by 0 bases, with 7 bases between. The V gene's germline CDR1 is KGHSH and CDR2 LQKENI.